This entry describes one T cell receptor (beta chain). Its antigen is undetermined. V gave up 4 bases and J gave up 7 bases; unmatched junction bases: 12. Germline assignment: CDR1 SGHDN and CDR2 FVKESK. This CDR3 contains 15 residues. This sample is part of a study of cytomegalovirus exposure and HLA in healthy donors. Points from the study as a whole: Segments of the TCR beta V type were, in most cases, productive about 90% or about 30% of the time in an earlier analysis. A missense variant in DCLRE1C was later tied to TCR beta V- and J-gene trimming. Confirmation was obtained in vitro that a few CMV-associated chains are specific for CMV antigens.

This PCR relied on a set of 60 Vbeta primers and 13 Jbeta primers. Clones were sequenced by immunoSEQ multiplex PCR, and TCRdb holds only the in-frame ones, with some missing. The profile shows some 110,000 clones, roughly three fifths of them singletons. The source material was PBMCs. The clonotype was recovered from a man younger than 35 in good health and CMV-seronegative. The chain carries TRBV14 and TRBJ2-7, with 8 bases aligning to TRBD1. The CDR3 is CASSPGAGGIKEQYF. The CDR3 DNA is TGTGCCAGCAGCCCGGGAGCAGGGGGCATTAAAGAGCAGTACTTC.